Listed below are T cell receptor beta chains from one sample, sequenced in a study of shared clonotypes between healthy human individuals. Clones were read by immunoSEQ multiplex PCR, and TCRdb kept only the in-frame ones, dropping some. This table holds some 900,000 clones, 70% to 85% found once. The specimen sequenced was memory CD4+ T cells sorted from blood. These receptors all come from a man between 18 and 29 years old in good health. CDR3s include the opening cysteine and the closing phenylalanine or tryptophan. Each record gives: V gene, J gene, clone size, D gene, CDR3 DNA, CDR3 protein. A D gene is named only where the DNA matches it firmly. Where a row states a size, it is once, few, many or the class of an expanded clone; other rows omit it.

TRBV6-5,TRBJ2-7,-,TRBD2,TGTGCCAGCAGTTACTCGACTAGCGGAGGTTCCGAGCAGTACTTC,CASSYSTSGGSEQYF
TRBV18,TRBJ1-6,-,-,TGTGCCAGCTCACCCCTCCGTGAGTCCTATAATTCACCCCTCCACTTT,CASSPLRESYNSPLHF
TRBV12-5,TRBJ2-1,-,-,TGTGCTAGTGGTCTAAGGGACCCAGCGGATGAGCAGTTCTTC,CASGLRDPADEQFF
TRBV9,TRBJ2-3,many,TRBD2,TGTGCCAGCAGCGTGGGACTAGCGGGAGCTGGCGCAGATACGCAGTATTTT,CASSVGLAGAGADTQYF
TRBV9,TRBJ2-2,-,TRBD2,TGTGCCAGCAGCGTAGGGTACGGGACTAGCGGGAAATACACCGGGGAGCTGTTTTTT,CASSVGYGTSGKYTGELFF
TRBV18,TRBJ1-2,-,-,TGTGCCAGCTCACCCCCCCCACAGGGAGGTAACTATGGCTACACCTTC,CASSPPPQGGNYGYTF
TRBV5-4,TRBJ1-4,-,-,TGTGCCAGCAGCTTGCGTCCCGAAGACCATGGTAAACTGTTTTTT,CASSLRPEDHGKLFF
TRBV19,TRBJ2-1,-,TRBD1,TGTGCCAGTAGTATAGAAATTCGACCGGGACAGGGACCCAATGAGCAGTTCTTC,CASSIEIRPGQGPNEQFF
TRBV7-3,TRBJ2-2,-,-,TGTGCCAGCAGCTTAGACGGGCCGAACACCGGGGAGCTGTTTTTT,CASSLDGPNTGELFF
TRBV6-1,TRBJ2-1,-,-,TGTGCCACCGGGACCCGTGGTGAGCAGTTCTTC,CATGTRGEQFF
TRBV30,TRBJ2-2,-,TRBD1,TGTGCCTGGATCAAAAAACAGGGGCGGAGCGGGGAGCTGTTTTTT,CAWIKKQGRSGELFF
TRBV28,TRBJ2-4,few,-,TGTGCCAGCAGTTCCCCCGGCCCTCGGACAACGGACATTCAGTACTTC,CASSSPGPRTTDIQYF
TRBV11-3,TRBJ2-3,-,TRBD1,TGTGCCAGCAGCTTAGGCAGGGGGCAGGCCGGCACAGATACGCAGTATTTT,CASSLGRGQAGTDTQYF
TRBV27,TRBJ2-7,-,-,TGTGCCAGCAGTTTATCGAGGGGCGGGACCTACGAGCAGTACTTC,CASSLSRGGTYEQYF
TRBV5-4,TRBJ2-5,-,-,TGTGCCAGCAGCACCGGGGTCGGCACCGAGACCCAGTACTTC,CASSTGVGTETQYF
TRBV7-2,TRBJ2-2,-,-,TGTGCCAGCCTACAGCAGGGAGCCCGGGAGCTGTTTTTT,CASLQQGARELFF
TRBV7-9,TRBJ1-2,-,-,TGTGCCAGCAGCTTAGTCTCCGTCAACTATGGCTACACCTTC,CASSLVSVNYGYTF
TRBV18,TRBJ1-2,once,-,TGTGCCAGCTCACCACGCAGTAACTATGGCTACACCTTC,CASSPRSNYGYTF
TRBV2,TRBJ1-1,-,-,TGTGCCAGCAGTGAAGAGCAGGTCAACACTGAAGCTTTCTTT,CASSEEQVNTEAFF
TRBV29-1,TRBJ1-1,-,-,TGCAGCGTTGGGATGCGGCAGGGAGGCACTGAAGCTTTCTTT,CSVGMRQGGTEAFF
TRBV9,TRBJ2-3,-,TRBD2,TGTGCCAGCAGCGTAAGGGCGGGGGGGCCGGTAGAAGCAGATACGCAGTATTTT,CASSVRAGGPVEADTQYF
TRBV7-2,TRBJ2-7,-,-,TGTGCCAGCAGCTTAGCTCGCTACGAGCAGTACTTC,CASSLARYEQYF